What follows is one T cell receptor beta chain and its context. The length of the CDR3 is 13 residues. V lost 1 base and J lost 5, with 8 bases in between. TCRdb re-called the 5' RACE reads through MiXCR, storing one row per CDR3 protein. The top ten clones hold roughly 4.3% of a sample with more than 150,000 distinct CDR3 sequences, less than 20% of them seen once. The entry originates in a study of T-cell memory formation after mild COVID-19. The receptor was isolated from a man aged 18 to 29 who had mild COVID-19 (a few samples of this study predate the infection). Cell type and time point are not known. The sample comprised PBMCs or a T cell subset sorted from them (not recorded which). This chain joins TRBV12-3 or TRBV12-4 and TRBJ1-2; no firm D call. DNA of the CDR3: TGTGCCAGCAGTTTAGGCCAGATTTATGGCTACACCTTC. This encodes CASSLGQIYGYTF.